A selection of T cell receptor beta chains follows, all from one sample in a study of Graves' ophthalmopathy and Graves' hyperthyroidism. A single record per CDR3 protein comes from TCRdb applying MiXCR to the multiplex PCR reads. Here the sample spans hundreds of thousands of distinct CDR3 sequences, just over 15% being singletons. Sample: peripheral blood. These receptors all come from a woman aged 18-29 years with stable Graves' hyperthyroidism. Each CDR3 is given with its conserved first and last residue. The order of the fields is J gene, V gene, D gene, clone size, CDR3 length, CDR3 DNA, CDR3 protein. A D gene is named only where the DNA matches it firmly. Some rows mark clone size as missing; the rest say once, few, many or name a class of expanded clone.

J gene: TRBJ1-6; V gene: TRBV27; D gene: NA; clone size: many; CDR3 length: 16; CDR3 DNA: TGTGCCAGCAGAGGGCTAGGTAGCTCCTATAATTCACCCCTCCACTTT; CDR3 protein: CASRGLGSSYNSPLHF
J gene: TRBJ2-5; V gene: TRBV3-1; D gene: NA; clone size: many; CDR3 length: 15; CDR3 DNA: TGTGCCAGCAGCCAAGATTTTGGGAATCAAGAGACCCAGTACTTC; CDR3 protein: CASSQDFGNQETQYF
J gene: TRBJ1-1; V gene: TRBV29-1; D gene: NA; clone size: many; CDR3 length: 12; CDR3 DNA: TGCAGCGTTGATGGCATGAACACTGAAGCTTTCTTT; CDR3 protein: CSVDGMNTEAFF
J gene: TRBJ1-1; V gene: TRBV6-2/TRBV6-3; D gene: NA; clone size: many; CDR3 length: 14; CDR3 DNA: TGTGCCAGCAGTCCTCGGGGGCCCGCGACTGAAGCTTTCTTT; CDR3 protein: CASSPRGPATEAFF
J gene: TRBJ2-5; V gene: TRBV11-2; D gene: NA; clone size: many; CDR3 length: 15; CDR3 DNA: TGTGCCAGCAGCTCCCTTGCCGGCAGAATAGAGACCCAGTACTTC; CDR3 protein: CASSSLAGRIETQYF
J gene: TRBJ2-5; V gene: TRBV6-2/TRBV6-3; D gene: NA; clone size: many; CDR3 length: 15; CDR3 DNA: TGTGCCAGCAGCCTCTACCGACAGGCCCAAGAGACCCAGTACTTC; CDR3 protein: CASSLYRQAQETQYF
J gene: TRBJ2-5; V gene: TRBV6-2/TRBV6-3; D gene: TRBD1; clone size: many; CDR3 length: 15; CDR3 DNA: TGTGCCAGCAGTCCCCGACAGGGGCAGGGGGAGACCCAGTACTTC; CDR3 protein: CASSPRQGQGETQYF
J gene: TRBJ1-5; V gene: TRBV12-3/TRBV12-4; D gene: NA; clone size: few; CDR3 length: 18; CDR3 DNA: TGTGCCAGCAGCCCCAGTTCGCGGGGACAATATAGCAATCAGCCCCAGCATTTT; CDR3 protein: CASSPSSRGQYSNQPQHF
J gene: TRBJ2-5; V gene: TRBV20-1; D gene: NA; clone size: many; CDR3 length: 13; CDR3 DNA: TGCAGTGCTAGATGGCCCCGGCAAGAGACCCAGTACTTC; CDR3 protein: CSARWPRQETQYF
J gene: TRBJ1-5; V gene: TRBV29-1; D gene: NA; clone size: few; CDR3 length: 13; CDR3 DNA: TGCAGCGTTGTCCTTGGTTGGAATCAGCCCCAGCATTTT; CDR3 protein: CSVVLGWNQPQHF
J gene: TRBJ2-2; V gene: TRBV2; D gene: TRBD1; clone size: few; CDR3 length: 17; CDR3 DNA: TGTGCCAGCAGTGGGACAGGGCCAAAATTGAACACCGGGGAGCTGTTTTTT; CDR3 protein: CASSGTGPKLNTGELFF
J gene: TRBJ2-5; V gene: TRBV7-2; D gene: TRBD2; clone size: NA; CDR3 length: 17; CDR3 DNA: TGTGCCAGCAGCTTAAGCGGGACTAGCGGACCAAAAGAGACCCAGTACTTC; CDR3 protein: CASSLSGTSGPKETQYF
J gene: TRBJ2-7; V gene: TRBV12-3/TRBV12-4; D gene: NA; clone size: NA; CDR3 length: 15; CDR3 DNA: TGTGCCAGCAGCCAAGAGAGGGTCAGGTCCTACGAGCAGTACTTC; CDR3 protein: CASSQERVRSYEQYF
J gene: TRBJ2-7; V gene: TRBV20-1; D gene: TRBD1; clone size: many; CDR3 length: 16; CDR3 DNA: TGCAGTGCTAGAGAGCTTCCAGGACAGGGGGCCCACGAGCAGTACTTC; CDR3 protein: CSARELPGQGAHEQYF
J gene: TRBJ1-1; V gene: TRBV20-1; D gene: NA; clone size: few; CDR3 length: 12; CDR3 DNA: TGCAGCGCCGGCCCGCCGGGCACTGAAGCTTTCTTT; CDR3 protein: CSAGPPGTEAFF
J gene: TRBJ1-2; V gene: TRBV5-1; D gene: NA; clone size: NA; CDR3 length: 15; CDR3 DNA: TGCGCCAGCAGCATGGACGGCGGGCAGTACAGTGGCTACACCTTC; CDR3 protein: CASSMDGGQYSGYTF
J gene: TRBJ2-2; V gene: TRBV10-3; D gene: NA; clone size: NA; CDR3 length: 14; CDR3 DNA: TGTGCCATCAGTGAGCGGGAGCTCACCGGGGAGCTGTGTTTT; CDR3 protein: CAISERELTGELCF
J gene: TRBJ2-2; V gene: TRBV19; D gene: NA; clone size: many; CDR3 length: 14; CDR3 DNA: TGTGCCAGTAGTAGGGGCAGATCCCCCGGGGAGCTGTTTTTT; CDR3 protein: CASSRGRSPGELFF
J gene: TRBJ2-7; V gene: TRBV19; D gene: NA; clone size: many; CDR3 length: 15; CDR3 DNA: TGTACCAGTAGTATCGCTCAGGGGAATTACTACGAGCAGTACTTC; CDR3 protein: CTSSIAQGNYYEQYF
J gene: TRBJ2-2; V gene: TRBV7-9; D gene: NA; clone size: many; CDR3 length: 14; CDR3 DNA: TGTGCCAGCAGCTTAGGGGGAGTCGTCGGGGAGCTGTTTTTT; CDR3 protein: CASSLGGVVGELFF
J gene: TRBJ2-7; V gene: TRBV12-3/TRBV12-4; D gene: TRBD1; clone size: many; CDR3 length: 15; CDR3 DNA: TGTGCCAGCAGTCAGACAGGGAGTGGGGCGGTCGAGCAGTACTTC; CDR3 protein: CASSQTGSGAVEQYF
J gene: TRBJ2-2; V gene: TRBV3-1; D gene: NA; clone size: few; CDR3 length: 16; CDR3 DNA: TGTGCCAGCAGCCAAGATAAACCGCAAGGGTCCGGGGAGCTGTTTTTT; CDR3 protein: CASSQDKPQGSGELFF
J gene: TRBJ1-1; V gene: TRBV4-1; D gene: NA; clone size: many; CDR3 length: 16; CDR3 DNA: TGCGCCAGCAGCCAAGAAGGTCTTTTCGGGGTCACTGAAGCTTTCTTT; CDR3 protein: CASSQEGLFGVTEAFF
J gene: TRBJ1-1; V gene: TRBV27; D gene: TRBD1; clone size: many; CDR3 length: 18; CDR3 DNA: TGTGCCAGCAGTTTAGTCCCTCCGATCGGGACAGGATACACTGAAGCTTTCTTT; CDR3 protein: CASSLVPPIGTGYTEAFF
J gene: TRBJ2-2; V gene: TRBV11-3; D gene: NA; clone size: many; CDR3 length: 14; CDR3 DNA: TGTGCCAGCAGCTTAGACAGTTACACCGGGGAGCTGTTTTTT; CDR3 protein: CASSLDSYTGELFF
J gene: TRBJ1-2; V gene: TRBV6-2/TRBV6-3; D gene: TRBD1; clone size: many; CDR3 length: 16; CDR3 DNA: TGTGCCAGCAGTTACTTACGGGACAGGGTAATTTATGGCTACACCTTC; CDR3 protein: CASSYLRDRVIYGYTF
J gene: TRBJ1-5; V gene: TRBV6-5; D gene: NA; clone size: many; CDR3 length: 13; CDR3 DNA: TGTGCCAGCAGTCCCCCGAGTGGCCAGCCCCAGCATTTT; CDR3 protein: CASSPPSGQPQHF
J gene: TRBJ1-6; V gene: TRBV6-5; D gene: NA; clone size: many; CDR3 length: 15; CDR3 DNA: TGTGCCAGCAGTTATGGACAGACCGATAATTCACCCCTCCACTTT; CDR3 protein: CASSYGQTDNSPLHF
J gene: TRBJ2-7; V gene: TRBV6-2/TRBV6-3; D gene: NA; clone size: NA; CDR3 length: 18; CDR3 DNA: TGTGCCAGCAGTAGGTCGGCCCTTCGTCAACCCCCGACCTACGAGCAGTACTTC; CDR3 protein: CASSRSALRQPPTYEQYF
J gene: TRBJ1-2; V gene: TRBV25-1; D gene: NA; clone size: many; CDR3 length: 14; CDR3 DNA: TGTGCCAGCAGTGAACCAGGGCAGAACTATGGCTACACCTTC; CDR3 protein: CASSEPGQNYGYTF
J gene: TRBJ1-2; V gene: TRBV10-3; D gene: NA; clone size: many; CDR3 length: 11; CDR3 DNA: TGTGCCATCAGTGAGGACTATGGCTACACCTTC; CDR3 protein: CAISEDYGYTF